This T cell receptor (beta chain) was profiled in a study of cytomegalovirus exposure and HLA in healthy donors. The wider study: Around 86 million unique TCRs, all from HLA-typed donors, were included in an early release of the data. Study conclusions and caveats: Later analysis suggested links between common viral pathogens and several top significant clusters. Presence/absence analyses assumed roughly uniform sequencing depth across donors. The authors later found TCR association rates varying by HLA locus, with DRB1 most and HLA-C fewest.

V lost 8 bases to trimming and J lost 7 bases, with 14 bases between them. Germline lookup yields CDR1 MNHEY and CDR2 SVGAGI. The length of the CDR3 is 12 residues. This clone was detected a few times. The antigen is undetermined. PCR involved 60 Vbeta and 13 Jbeta primers. Using immunoSEQ multiplex PCR, the repertoire was profiled, and TCRdb retains in-frame clones only, with some absent. The sample lists fewer than 140,000 clones, around 70% occurring once. The sequenced sample was PBMCs. The rearrangement links TRBV6-5 to TRBJ1-2; D might be TRBD1 (6 bases). The origin of this receptor is a boy younger than 18 in good health and CMV-seronegative. DNA for the CDR3: TGTGCCAGCGGGTTCGGGACACCTGGCTACACCTTC. Amino acid sequence: CASGFGTPGYTF.